Below are 19 T cell receptor beta chains sequenced from a single sample in a study of cytomegalovirus exposure and HLA in healthy donors. It was with 60 Vbeta and 13 Jbeta primers that the PCR ran. The data were produced by immunoSEQ multiplex PCR, yet TCRdb's version contains in-frame clones alone and is incomplete. Recorded here are 120,000 or so clones; the top ten clones represent approximately 3.8%. Source material: PBMCs. Receptor source: a man younger than 30 in good health and CMV-seronegative.

The chain carries TRBV15 and TRBJ2-7, with TRBD1 matching 11 bases. The trim removed 4 bases at V and 7 bases at J, leaving 9 bases unmatched. This CDR3 is 15 amino acids long. The germline CDR1 and CDR2 sequences are LNHNV and YYDKDF (reference sequence). CDR3 in DNA: TGTGCCACCAGCATAACCGGACAGGGGGCAGGAGAGCAGTACTTC. It specifies CATSITGQGAGEQYF.

The chain employs TRBV29-1 and TRBJ2-7; D might be TRBD2 (5 bases). Trimming stripped 4 bases from V and 1 base from J, with 8 bases between. From germline, CDR1 is SQVTM and CDR2 ANQGSEA. There are 12 residues in the CDR3. Here the CDR3 DNA reads TGCAGCGTTGTGGAGGTTTCCTACGAGCAGTACTTC. Translated: CSVVEVSYEQYF.

The rearrangement uses TRBV7-2 and TRBJ1-2; 12 bases match TRBD1. Trimming at V came to 4 bases and at J to 8 bases, leaving 5 bases not matched to a gene. The CDR3 runs to 14 residues. From germline, CDR1 is SGHTA and CDR2 FQGNSA. The CDR3 protein is CASSWGQGARGYTF. In DNA form, the CDR3 reads TGTGCCAGCAGCTGGGGACAGGGGGCAAGAGGCTACACCTTC. Filled out from reference TRBV7-2 and TRBJ1-2, the complete variable domain reads GAGVSQSPSNKVTEKGKDVELRCDPISGHTALYWYRQSLGQGLEFLIYFQGNSAPDKSGLPSDRFSAERTGGSVSTLTIQRTQQEDSAVYLCASSWGQGARGYTFGSGTRLTVV.

The rearrangement uses TRBV25-1 and TRBJ2-7; 7 nucleotides agree with TRBD2. Looked up from germline, CDR1 is MGHDK and CDR2 is SYGVNS. The CDR3 has 15 residues. The ends lost 5 bases at V and 3 bases at J; junction bases unmatched: 10. This chain's CDR3 is CASSPLGGGDYEQYF. The CDR3 DNA is TGTGCCAGCAGTCCCCTCGGGGGAGGGGACTACGAGCAGTACTTC.

This chain uses TRBV19 with TRBJ2-2; no clear D gene. Germline V gene lookup returns CDR1 LNHDA and CDR2 SQIVND (reference sequence). This CDR3 is 12 amino acids long. V was clipped by 7 bases and J by 5 bases, with 8 bases between them. CDR3 sequence (DNA): TGTGCCAGTATGGAGAGAACCGGGGAGCTGTTTTTT. This encodes CASMERTGELFF.

The chain has TRBV7-9 and TRBJ1-2; 7 positions agree with TRBD1. V lost 7 bases and J lost 4; bases outside the gene matches: 9. The CDR3 consists of 14 residues. CDR1 is SEHNR and CDR2 is FQNEAQ in the germline V gene (reference sequence). The CDR3 DNA is TGTGCCAGCACCCCGGGACAGTCAGTCTATGGCTACACCTTC. This encodes CASTPGQSVYGYTF. Together with reference TRBV7-9 and TRBJ1-2, the CDR3 gives the full variable domain: DTGVSQNPRHKITKRGQNVTFRCDPISEHNRLYWYRQTLGQGPEFLTYFQNEAQLEKSRLLSDRFSAERPKGSFSTLEIQRTEQGDSAMYLCASTPGQSVYGYTFGSGTRLTVV.

V is TRBV15 and J is TRBJ2-7; TRBD1 might be the D (5 bases). Germline-derived CDR1 and CDR2 are LNHNV and YYDKDF (reference sequence). The CDR3 has 13 residues. Trimming took 5 bases from V and 6 from J, leaving 14 bases between them. CDR3 in amino acids: CATSRRGSSEQYF. As DNA, the CDR3 is TGTGCCACCAGCCGTAGGGGTAGCTCCGAGCAGTACTTC. Full variable domain (outside the CDR3, taken from reference TRBV15 and TRBJ2-7): DAMVIQNPRYQVTQFGKPVTLSCSQTLNHNVMYWYQQKSSQAPKLLFHYYDKDFNNEADTPDNFQSRRPNTSFCFLDIRSPGLGDTAMYLCATSRRGSSEQYFGPGTRLTVT.

The CDR3 DNA follows: TGTGCCAGCTCACCACGGACAGGGGTTAGGGCAGATACGCAGTATTTT. Translated, it gives CASSPRTGVRADTQYF. The rearrangement links TRBV18 to TRBJ2-3, with 9 bases lining up with TRBD1. The CDR3 sequence is 16 residues long. CDR1 KGHSH and CDR2 LQKENI come from the germline V gene. Unmatched junction bases numbered 6, after V lost 1 base and J lost 4 bases.

The chain joins TRBV6-1 to TRBJ1-4; a possible D gene is TRBD1 (5 bases). The CDR3 is 14 residues long. Germline lookup yields CDR1 MNHNS and CDR2 SASEGT. The V gene lost 6 bases and the J gene lost 4 bases, with 12 bases spanning the gap. The CDR3, as DNA: TGTGCCAGCAGAACAGGACGGATTAATGAAAAACTGTTTTTT. Its translation is CASRTGRINEKLFF.

This rearrangement joins TRBV5-5 to TRBJ2-7; D is possibly TRBD2 (6 bases). Germline loops: CDR1 SGHKS, CDR2 YYEKEE (reference sequence). The CDR3 runs to 14 residues. Trimming pared 2 bases from V and 0 bases from J, leaving 9 bases between. As DNA, the CDR3 is TGTGCCAGCAGCTTCCTCGGGAGCTCCTACGAGCAGTACTTC. Translating it yields CASSFLGSSYEQYF.

The chain employs TRBV7-2 and TRBJ2-1; TRBD2 matches at 8 bases. The CDR3 sequence is 15 residues long. Germline CDR1 SGHTA, CDR2 FQGNSA. The ends lost 1 base at V and 8 bases at J; junction bases unmatched: 7. CDR3 region: CASSLDGGRRDEQFF. The CDR3 DNA reads TGTGCCAGCAGCTTAGACGGCGGGAGGAGAGATGAGCAGTTCTTC. The variable domain in full, completed from reference TRBV7-2 and TRBJ2-1, reads GAGVSQSPSNKVTEKGKDVELRCDPISGHTALYWYRQSLGQGLEFLIYFQGNSAPDKSGLPSDRFSAERTGGSVSTLTIQRTQQEDSAVYLCASSLDGGRRDEQFFGPGTRLTVL.

The chain has TRBV4-1 and TRBJ1-3; 8 bases line up with TRBD1. In germline, CDR1 is MGHRA, CDR2 YSYEKL. V dropped 1 base and J dropped 4; count of bases not matched to a gene: 3. CDR3 length: 15 amino acids. The CDR3 bases are TGCGCCAGCAGCCAAGGGACAGGGATGGGAAACACCATATATTTT. Translating gives CASSQGTGMGNTIYF.

The genes are TRBV7-3 and TRBJ2-5; tentative D call: TRBD2 (6 bases). Per the germline V gene, CDR1 is SGHTA and CDR2 is FQGTGA. The V and J ends lost 5 bases and 0 bases respectively, with 16 bases between them. CDR3 length equals 16 residues. CDR3 protein: CASSKGTPSYQETQYF. The DNA of the CDR3 is TGTGCCAGCAGCAAAGGGACTCCGTCGTACCAAGAGACCCAGTACTTC.

The chain joins TRBV5-1 to TRBJ1-2; TRBD1 matches 7 bases. V was pared by 7 bases and J by 3 bases, with 9 bases of the junction left unmatched. Germline V gene lookup returns CDR1 SGHRS and CDR2 YFSETQ. The CDR3 consists of 14 residues. The CDR3 nucleotides read TGCGCCAGCGGCGATTTAACAGGGGACTATGGCTACACCTTC. Amino acid sequence: CASGDLTGDYGYTF.

V and J are TRBV6-5 and TRBJ1-1; perhaps TRBD1 as D (6 bases). This CDR3 comprises 16 residues. CDR1 MNHEY and CDR2 SVGAGI come from the germline V gene. V lost 1 base, J lost 0 bases, and 12 bases lay in between. The CDR3 sequence is CASSYLGQPMNTEAFF. The CDR3 coding sequence is TGTGCCAGCAGTTACTTAGGACAGCCTATGAACACTGAAGCTTTCTTT.

The chain uses TRBV7-2 and TRBJ2-2; TRBD2 aligns across 12 bases. Germline V gene lookup returns CDR1 SGHTA and CDR2 FQGNSA. This CDR3 is 19 amino acids long. The trim removed 4 bases at V and 1 base at J, leaving 10 bases unmatched. The CDR3 DNA reads TGTGCCAGCAGCTCGACTAGCGGGGGACGTCGAAGGAACACCGGGGAGCTGTTTTTT. Its translation is CASSSTSGGRRRNTGELFF.

J is TRBJ1-3 and V is TRBV5-1; TRBD1 is a possible D gene (5 bases). This CDR3 is 15 amino acids long. The germline gives CDR1 SGHRS, CDR2 YFSETQ. V was cut by 4 bases and J by 0 bases, with 11 bases left in between. The DNA for the CDR3 is TGCGCCAGCAGCAGGTGGGGCAGCTCTGGAAACACCATATATTTT. It is translated as CASSRWGSSGNTIYF. The variable domain in full, completed from reference TRBV5-1 and TRBJ1-3, reads KAGVTQTPRYLIKTRGQQVTLSCSPISGHRSVSWYQQTPGQGLQFLFEYFSETQRNKGNFPGRFSGRQFSNSRSEMNVSTLELGDSALYLCASSRWGSSGNTIYFGEGSWLTVV.

This chain connects TRBV27 to TRBJ1-6, with D hard to call. The V gene's germline CDR1 is MNHEY and CDR2 SMNVEV (reference sequence). The CDR3 loop spans 15 amino acids. The V and J ends lost 6 bases and 6 bases respectively, with 15 bases between them. The CDR3 spells CASSPPRGVNSPLHF. The DNA of the CDR3 is TGTGCCAGCAGCCCCCCACGAGGAGTTAATTCACCCCTCCACTTT.

The V and J genes are TRBV30 and TRBJ1-1; possible D gene TRBD1, 5 bases. Germline V CDR1 and CDR2: GTSNPN, SVGIG (reference sequence). This CDR3 has 13 amino acids. Trimming pared 0 bases from V and 5 bases from J, leaving 10 bases between. CDR3 in amino acids: CAWSVGQGTEAFF. CDR3 coding DNA: TGTGCCTGGAGTGTAGGGCAGGGTACTGAAGCTTTCTTT.